This T cell receptor (beta chain) was retrieved from a study of T cell repertoires in cytomegalovirus infection. Study-level results: In two of eight donors, the top clonotype was HLA-C-restricted CMV-specific. Cumulative public TCR beta family frequency identified CMV carriers with the relevant HLA.

As to this clonotype: The antigen is unknown.

TCRdb fed the reads into MiXCR, producing one record per CDR3 protein. The table includes 230,000 or so distinct CDR3 sequences, around 15% detected once. CDR3 length: 13 residues. Trimming cost V 8 bases and J 4 bases, with 12 bases left between them. Input material: CD8+ T cells from PBMCs. The TCR comes from a human donor in good health (CMV status not recorded). Some clones in this sample may be carry-over from other donors' samples. The gene calls are TRBV12-3 or TRBV12-4 and TRBJ2-1; D perhaps matches TRBD2 (6 bases). The CDR3 loop is CASRGGDYNEQFF. CDR3 in DNA: TGTGCCAGCCGGGGCGGGGATTACAATGAGCAGTTCTTC.